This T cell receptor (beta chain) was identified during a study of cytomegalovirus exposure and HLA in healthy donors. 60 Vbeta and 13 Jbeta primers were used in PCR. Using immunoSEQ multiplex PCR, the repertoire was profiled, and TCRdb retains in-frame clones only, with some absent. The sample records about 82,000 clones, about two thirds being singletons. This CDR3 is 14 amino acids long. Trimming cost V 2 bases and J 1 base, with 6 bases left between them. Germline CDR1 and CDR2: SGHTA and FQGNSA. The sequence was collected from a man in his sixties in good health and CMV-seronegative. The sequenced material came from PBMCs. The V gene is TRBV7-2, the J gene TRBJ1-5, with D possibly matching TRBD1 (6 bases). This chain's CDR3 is CASSLRGSNQPQHF. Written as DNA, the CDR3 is TGTGCCAGCAGCTTAAGGGGGAGCAATCAGCCCCAGCATTTT.